Many counts were recorded for the clone carrying this TCR beta chain. Covering alpha and beta chains, TRAV- and TRBV-specific primers were used for the first-strand cDNA. Over roughly 20 PCR cycles, TCRs were amplified from a constant-region primer and V-primer adapter. TCRdb used MiXCR to reprocess the reads, holding one entry per CDR3 protein. In the table there are around 80,000 distinct CDR3 sequences, 15% to 20% of which are singletons. The CDR3 totals 14 residues. Germline V lookup: CDR1 DFQATT, CDR2 SNEGSKA (reference sequence). The V and J ends lost 1 base and 0 bases respectively, with 10 bases between them. These data belong to a study of low-dose radiotherapy and immunotherapy resistance in tumors. On the study more broadly: Cohort 1 was treated with 0.5 Gy per fraction at 2-week intervals, amounting to 6.5 Gy overall. Participants in Cohort 2 were given 1 Gy per fraction every two weeks, for 13 Gy over 26 weeks. It was every two weeks, one day before radiation and immunotherapy, that intravenous cyclophosphamide 200 mg/m2 was given.

Time point of the sample: before trial treatment. The sequenced sample was PBMCs, obtained before treatment. This TCR derives from a male donor with prostate cancer. This chain joins TRBV20-1 and TRBJ2-7; D unresolved. CDR3 loop: CSARVVVSSYEQYF. The CDR3 DNA follows: TGCAGTGCTAGAGTGGTCGTTAGCTCCTACGAGCAGTACTTC.